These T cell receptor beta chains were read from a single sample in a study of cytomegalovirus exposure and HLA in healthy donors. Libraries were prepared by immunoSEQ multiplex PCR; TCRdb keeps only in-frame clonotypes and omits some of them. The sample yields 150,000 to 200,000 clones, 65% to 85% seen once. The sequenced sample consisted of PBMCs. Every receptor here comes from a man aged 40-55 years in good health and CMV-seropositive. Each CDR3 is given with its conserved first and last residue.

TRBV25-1,CASSPVGTDEKLFF
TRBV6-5,CASSIISAAGNTIYF
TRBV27,CASRLAGELDTQYF
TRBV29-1,CSVPRVYEQYF
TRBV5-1,CASSLALDRNYEQYF
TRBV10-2,CASRGGTGNYGYTF
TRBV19,CASRPGTGGRTEAFF
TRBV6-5,CASSYISLTYEQYF
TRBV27,CASSLGTRSYEQYF
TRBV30,CAWSGRGTGGDEQYF
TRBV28,CASSTPAGAYEQYF
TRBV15,CATSISLMRQGAFGYTF
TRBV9,CASSVPAGVGYTF
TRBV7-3,CASSPQGTSAGETQYF
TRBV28,CASRPGDTYNEQFF
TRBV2,CASTHSKNTGELFF
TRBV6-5,CASKTGEVVQYF
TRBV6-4,CASSEQGLYNEQFF
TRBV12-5,CASGPRTARQPQHF
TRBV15,CATSRDQGRRNEQFF
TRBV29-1,CSVRPRGDSSYNEQFF
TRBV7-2,CASSLGGGRGANYGYTF
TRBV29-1,CSVSTSGRGYEQYF
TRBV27,CASRQRGNQPQHF
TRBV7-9,CASSQSGSFATQYF
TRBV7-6,CASSPGTSGPDTQYF
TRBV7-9,CASSLGRTEQETQYF
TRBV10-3,CAISELGLSGNTIYF
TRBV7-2,CASSLRTSGGETQYF
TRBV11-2,CASSFAADEAFF
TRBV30,CAWSVESGGGYTF
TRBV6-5,CASSSTGAGNTIYF
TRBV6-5,CASRETMNTEAFF
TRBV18,CASSPLPLTTDTQYF
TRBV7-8,CASSPNPRQGGTGYTF
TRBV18,CASSLQQGLNTEAFF
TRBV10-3,CAISESVLGNTEAFF
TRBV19,CASSIDRSWDSNQPQHF
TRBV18,CASSPAGFGYEQYF
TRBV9,CASSGGRAINEQFF
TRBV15,CATSRVDLGISNTEAFF
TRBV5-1,CASTSGTGAPSTDTQYF
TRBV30,CAWSGLAGGGTYEQYF
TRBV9,CASSIGQKPSNYGYTF
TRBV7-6,CASSLGDRGYEQYF
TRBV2,CASTPTAYEQYF
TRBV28,CASRESWGLAGGDTQYF
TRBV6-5,CASSSDRGQGYTF
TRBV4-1,CASSQVHGTGINQPQHF
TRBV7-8,CASSLGAGNGNTIYF
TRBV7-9,CASSLGQGSVASGYTF
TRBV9,CASSLNQAGTASGNTIYF
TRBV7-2,CASSSRITQETQYF
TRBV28,CASSPKEDRGPFYSNQPQHF